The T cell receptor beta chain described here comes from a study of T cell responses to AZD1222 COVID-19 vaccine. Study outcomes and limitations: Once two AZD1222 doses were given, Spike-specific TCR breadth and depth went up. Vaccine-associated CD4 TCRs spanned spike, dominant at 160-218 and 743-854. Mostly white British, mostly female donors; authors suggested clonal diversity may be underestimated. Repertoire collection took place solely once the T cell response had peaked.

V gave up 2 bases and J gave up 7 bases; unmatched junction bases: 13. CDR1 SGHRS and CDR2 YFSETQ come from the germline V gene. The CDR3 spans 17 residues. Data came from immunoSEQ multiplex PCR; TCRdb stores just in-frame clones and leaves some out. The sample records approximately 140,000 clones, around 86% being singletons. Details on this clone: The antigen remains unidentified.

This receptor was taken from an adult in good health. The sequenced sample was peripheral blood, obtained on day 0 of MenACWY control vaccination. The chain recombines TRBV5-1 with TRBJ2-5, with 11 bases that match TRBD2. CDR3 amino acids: CASSLQASGGSSGTQYF. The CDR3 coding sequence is TGCGCCAGCAGCTTACAAGCTAGCGGGGGGAGTAGCGGGACCCAGTACTTC.